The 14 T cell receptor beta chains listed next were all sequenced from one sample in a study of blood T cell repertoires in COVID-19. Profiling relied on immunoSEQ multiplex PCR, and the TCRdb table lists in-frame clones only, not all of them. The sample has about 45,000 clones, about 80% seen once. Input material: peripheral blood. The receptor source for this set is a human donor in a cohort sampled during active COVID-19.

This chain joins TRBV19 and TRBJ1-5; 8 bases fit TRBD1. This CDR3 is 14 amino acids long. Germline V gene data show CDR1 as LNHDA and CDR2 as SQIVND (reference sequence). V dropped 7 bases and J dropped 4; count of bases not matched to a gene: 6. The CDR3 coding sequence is TGTGCCAGTACCGACAGGGGACCGAATCAGCCCCAGCATTTT. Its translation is CASTDRGPNQPQHF.

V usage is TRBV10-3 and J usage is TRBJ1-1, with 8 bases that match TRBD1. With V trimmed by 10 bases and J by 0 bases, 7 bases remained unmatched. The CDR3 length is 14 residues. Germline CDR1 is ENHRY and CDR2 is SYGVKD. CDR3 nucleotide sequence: TGTGCCACCGCTAACAGGGGGGTGAACACTGAAGCTTTCTTT. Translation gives CATANRGVNTEAFF.

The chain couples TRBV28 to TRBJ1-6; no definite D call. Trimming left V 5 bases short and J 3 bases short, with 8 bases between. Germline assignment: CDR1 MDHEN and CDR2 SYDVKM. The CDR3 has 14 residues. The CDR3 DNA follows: TGTGCCAGCAGTAAAAGAGACTATAATTCACCCCTCCACTTT. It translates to CASSKRDYNSPLHF.

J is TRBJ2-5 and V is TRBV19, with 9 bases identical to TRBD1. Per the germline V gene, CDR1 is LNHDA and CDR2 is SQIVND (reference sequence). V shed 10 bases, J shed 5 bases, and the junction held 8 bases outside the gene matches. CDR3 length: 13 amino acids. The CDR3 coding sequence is TGTGCCACCGGGGCACAGGGGGCGGAGACCCAGTACTTC. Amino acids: CATGAQGAETQYF.

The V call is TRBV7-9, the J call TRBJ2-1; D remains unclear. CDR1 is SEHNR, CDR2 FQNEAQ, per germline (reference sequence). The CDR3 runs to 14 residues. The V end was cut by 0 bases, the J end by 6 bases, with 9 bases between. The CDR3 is CASSLAPGFNEQFF. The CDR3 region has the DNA TGTGCCAGCAGCTTAGCGCCCGGGTTCAATGAGCAGTTCTTC.

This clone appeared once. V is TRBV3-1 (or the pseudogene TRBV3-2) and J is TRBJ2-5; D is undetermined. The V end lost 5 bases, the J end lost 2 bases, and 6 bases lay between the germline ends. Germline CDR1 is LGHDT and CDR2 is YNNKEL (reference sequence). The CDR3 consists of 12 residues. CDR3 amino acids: CASSFLQETQYF. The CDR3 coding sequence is TGTGCCAGCAGCTTCTTACAAGAGACCCAGTACTTC.

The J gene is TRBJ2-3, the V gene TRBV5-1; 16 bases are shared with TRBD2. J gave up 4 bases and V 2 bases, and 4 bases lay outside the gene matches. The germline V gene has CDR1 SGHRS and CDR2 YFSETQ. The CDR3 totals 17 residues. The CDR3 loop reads CASSLGTSGGASDTQYF. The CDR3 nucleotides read TGCGCCAGCAGCTTAGGGACTAGCGGGGGGGCGTCAGATACGCAGTATTTT.

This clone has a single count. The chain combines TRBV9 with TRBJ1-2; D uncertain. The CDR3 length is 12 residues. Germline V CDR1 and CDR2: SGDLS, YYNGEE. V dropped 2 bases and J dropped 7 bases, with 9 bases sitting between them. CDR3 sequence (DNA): TGTGCCAGCAGCGTCGGGGAACGTGGCTACACCTTC. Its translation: CASSVGERGYTF.

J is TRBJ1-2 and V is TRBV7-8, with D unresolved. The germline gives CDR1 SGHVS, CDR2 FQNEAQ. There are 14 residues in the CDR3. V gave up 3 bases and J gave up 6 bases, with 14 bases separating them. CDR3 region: CASSLLRVLNGYTF. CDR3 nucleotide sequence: TGTGCCAGCAGCTTGCTCCGGGTCCTCAATGGCTACACCTTC.

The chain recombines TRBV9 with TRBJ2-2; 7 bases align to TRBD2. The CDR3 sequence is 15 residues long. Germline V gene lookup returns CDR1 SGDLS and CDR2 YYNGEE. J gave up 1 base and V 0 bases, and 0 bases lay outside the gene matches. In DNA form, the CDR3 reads TGTGCCAGCAGCGTAGTAGCGGGGAACACCGGGGAGCTGTTTTTT. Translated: CASSVVAGNTGELFF.

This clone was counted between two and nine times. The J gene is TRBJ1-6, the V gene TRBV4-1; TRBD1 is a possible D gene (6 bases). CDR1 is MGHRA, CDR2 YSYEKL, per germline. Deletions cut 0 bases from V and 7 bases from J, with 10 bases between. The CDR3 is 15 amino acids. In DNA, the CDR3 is TGCGCCAGCAGCCAAGAGGGGAGGGGGAATTCACCCCTCCACTTT. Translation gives CASSQEGRGNSPLHF.

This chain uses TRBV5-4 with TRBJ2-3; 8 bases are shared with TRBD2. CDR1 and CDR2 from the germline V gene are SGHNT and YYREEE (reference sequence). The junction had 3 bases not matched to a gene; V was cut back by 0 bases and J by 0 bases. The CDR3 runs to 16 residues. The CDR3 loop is CASSLGGTRSTDTQYF. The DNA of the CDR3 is TGTGCCAGCAGCTTGGGCGGGACTAGAAGCACAGATACGCAGTATTTT.

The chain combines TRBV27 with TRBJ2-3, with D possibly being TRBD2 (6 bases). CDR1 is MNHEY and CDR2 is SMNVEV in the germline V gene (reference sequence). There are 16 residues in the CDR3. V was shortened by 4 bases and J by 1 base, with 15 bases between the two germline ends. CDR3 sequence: CASSSISGYGTDTQYF. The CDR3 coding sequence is TGTGCCAGCAGTTCCATTAGCGGATACGGCACAGATACGCAGTATTTT.

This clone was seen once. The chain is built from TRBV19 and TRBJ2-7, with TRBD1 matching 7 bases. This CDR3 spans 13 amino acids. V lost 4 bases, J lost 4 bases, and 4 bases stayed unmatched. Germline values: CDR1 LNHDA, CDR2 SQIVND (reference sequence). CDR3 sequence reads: CASSRQGEYEQYF. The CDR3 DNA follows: TGTGCCAGTAGTAGACAGGGAGAGTACGAGCAGTACTTC.